The 22 T cell receptor beta chains below were found in one sample sequenced in a study of shared clonotypes between healthy human individuals. The naive CD8 population came from CD45RO-negative cells selected for CCR7, without terminally differentiated effector memory CD45RA+ cells. Sequencing used immunoSEQ multiplex PCR; TCRdb keeps in-frame clones, though not all of them. Among just over 2,000,000 clones listed, about 94% were seen once. The sample taken for sequencing was naive CD8+ T cells sorted from blood. These receptors came from a man younger than 35 in good health.

The chain recombines TRBV7-9 with TRBJ2-1; TRBD1 aligns across 7 bases. Unmatched junction bases numbered 5, after V lost 9 bases and J lost 9 bases. This CDR3 comprises 11 residues. From germline, CDR1 is SEHNR and CDR2 FQNEAQ (reference sequence). The CDR3, as DNA: TGTGCCAGTAGGGGGCTGGGTGAGCAGTTCTTC. It translates to CASRGLGEQFF.

The chain joins TRBV4-1 to TRBJ2-3, with TRBD2 matching over 8 bases. The germline V gene encodes CDR1 MGHRA and CDR2 YSYEKL. The ends lost 0 bases at V and 2 bases at J; junction bases unmatched: 4. The CDR3 extends over 16 amino acids. The CDR3 spells CASSQELAGLTDTQYF. CDR3 coding DNA: TGCGCCAGCAGCCAAGAGTTAGCGGGGCTCACAGATACGCAGTATTTT.

This chain uses TRBV10-1 with TRBJ1-1; D may be TRBD1 (6 bases). The CDR3 runs to 14 residues. Trimming pared 1 base from V and 8 bases from J, leaving 14 bases between. Germline lookup yields CDR1 WNHNN and CDR2 SYGVQD (reference sequence). This chain's CDR3 is CASSEYSGGAEAFF. The DNA for the CDR3 is TGCGCCAGCAGTGAGTATTCCGGGGGCGCGGAAGCTTTCTTT.

The chain recombines TRBV14 with TRBJ2-3; 8 bases align to TRBD2. Germline CDR1 is SGHDN and CDR2 is FVKESK. CDR3 length: 16 residues. Trimming cost V 0 bases and J 4 bases; bases outside gene matches: 6. The CDR3 bases are TGTGCCAGCAGCCAAGATGTCCCAGCGGGAGCAGATACGCAGTATTTT. Its protein product is CASSQDVPAGADTQYF.

The rearrangement links TRBV29-1 to TRBJ1-2; D perhaps matches TRBD1 (5 bases). The V gene's germline CDR1 is SQVTM and CDR2 ANQGSEA. This CDR3 has 12 residues. This CDR3 is CSAVSGLYGYTF. Written as DNA, the CDR3 is TGCAGTGCTGTGTCAGGGCTTTATGGCTACACCTTC.

The chain recombines TRBV11-3 with TRBJ2-7; 7 bases align to TRBD2. Trimming at V came to 0 bases and at J to 5 bases, leaving 7 bases not matched to a gene. The CDR3 extends over 15 amino acids. Germline CDR1 is SGHNT and CDR2 is YENEEA. CDR3 residues: CASSLDRAGWDEQYF. CDR3 sequence (DNA): TGTGCCAGCAGCTTAGATCGAGCGGGGTGGGACGAGCAGTACTTC.

This clone was picked up one time. The genes are TRBV7-9 and TRBJ2-7; D call uncertain. In germline, CDR1 is SEHNR, CDR2 FQNEAQ (reference sequence). V was clipped by 5 bases and J by 7 bases, with 15 bases between them. This CDR3 has 13 residues. The DNA of the CDR3 is TGTGCCAGCAGCGCCCCCGGCAGGTGGGAGCAGTACTTC. This codes for CASSAPGRWEQYF.

This clone has only one observation. The rearrangement links TRBV4-3 to TRBJ2-1; 13 nucleotides agree with TRBD2. This CDR3 has 18 amino acids. The V gene's germline CDR1 is LGHNA and CDR2 YSLEER. V lost 4 bases and J lost 1; bases outside the gene matches: 7. The CDR3 bases are TGCGCCAGCAGCCCAGGACTAGCGGGAGATGAATCCTACAATGAGCAGTTCTTC. This translates into CASSPGLAGDESYNEQFF.

The chain combines TRBV13 with TRBJ1-5, with a possible D match to TRBD1 (6 bases). Trimming took off 0 bases at V and 6 bases at J, with 15 bases between the two ends. From germline, CDR1 is PRHDT and CDR2 FYEKMQ (reference sequence). CDR3 length: 16 residues. The DNA of the CDR3 is TGTGCCAGCAGCTTAGGCCTAAACAGGGATAGTCAGCCCCAGCATTTT. Translated: CASSLGLNRDSQPQHF.

This chain uses TRBV7-3 with TRBJ2-7, with no clear D. The CDR3 consists of 13 residues. V lost 2 bases and J 2 bases, leaving 7 bases between the germline ends. CDR1 is SGHTA, CDR2 FQGTGA, per germline. The CDR3 reads CASSLSLAYEQYF. In DNA, the CDR3 is TGTGCCAGCAGCTTATCCCTCGCCTACGAGCAGTACTTC.

The gene calls are TRBV10-2 and TRBJ2-3; D possibly corresponds to TRBD2 (5 bases). The CDR3 length is 17 residues. Germline lookup yields CDR1 WSHSY and CDR2 SAAADI. Trimming took off 1 base at V and 7 bases at J, with 21 bases between the two ends. CDR3 amino acids: CASSEYLEGPHRYTQYF. The CDR3 nucleotides are TGCGCCAGCAGTGAGTACCTCGAGGGCCCTCATCGATATACGCAGTATTTT.

The chain joins TRBV6-5 to TRBJ2-1; the match to TRBD2 covers 10 bases. The CDR3 totals 15 residues. Looked up from germline, CDR1 is MNHEY and CDR2 is SVGAGI. The trim removed 6 bases at V and 4 bases at J, leaving 6 bases unmatched. The CDR3 sequence is CASSHGTSEYNEQFF. In DNA form, the CDR3 reads TGTGCCAGCAGCCACGGGACTAGCGAATACAATGAGCAGTTCTTC.

This clone occurred once. The genes are TRBV4-3 and TRBJ1-1; a possible D gene is TRBD1 (6 bases). Germline V gene lookup returns CDR1 LGHNA and CDR2 YSLEER. V lost 0 bases to trimming and J lost 0 bases, with 8 bases between them. The CDR3 loop spans 15 amino acids. The CDR3 DNA is TGCGCCAGCAGCCAAGAGGAGGGGGTGAACACTGAAGCTTTCTTT. It encodes CASSQEEGVNTEAFF.

This clone was seen a single time. The chain is built from TRBV2 and TRBJ1-3, with no clear D. The germline V and J ends were trimmed by 0 bases and 0 bases, with 3 bases remaining between them. Germline loops: CDR1 SNHLY, CDR2 FYNNEI. The CDR3 consists of 14 residues. CDR3 DNA: TGTGCCAGCAGTGAAGCCTTCTCTGGAAACACCATATATTTT. It is translated as CASSEAFSGNTIYF.

V gene TRBV7-8 combines with J gene TRBJ2-3, with 10 bases that match TRBD2. J gave up 2 bases and V 0 bases, and 2 bases lay outside the gene matches. The CDR3 sequence is 16 residues long. The V gene's germline CDR1 is SGHVS and CDR2 FQNEAQ. This chain's CDR3 is CASSLALAGNTDTQYF. The CDR3 coding sequence is TGTGCCAGCAGCTTAGCACTAGCGGGGAACACAGATACGCAGTATTTT. The full variable domain, rest sourced from reference TRBV7-8 and TRBJ2-3, is GAGVSQSPRYKVAKRGQDVALRCDPISGHVSLFWYQQALGQGPEFLTYFQNEAQLDKSGLPSDRFFAERPEGSVSTLKIQRTQQEDSAVYLCASSLALAGNTDTQYFGPGTRLTVL.

The chain employs TRBV7-2 and TRBJ1-3; maybe TRBD1 (5 bases). This CDR3 has 15 amino acids. V was pared by 5 bases and J by 2 bases, with 13 bases between. Per germline, CDR1 SGHTA and CDR2 FQGNSA. CDR3: CASSPGGGAGNTIYF. The CDR3 bases are TGTGCCAGCAGCCCCGGGGGAGGGGCTGGAAACACCATATATTTT.

The chain uses TRBV7-9 and TRBJ2-2, with 8 bases identical to TRBD1. Losses at the gene ends were 5 bases for V and 4 bases for J; bases not matched to a gene: 6. This CDR3 comprises 15 residues. Germline V gene sequence: CDR1 SEHNR, CDR2 FQNEAQ (reference sequence). This chain's CDR3 is CASSPRTGSTGELFF. The CDR3 DNA reads TGTGCCAGCAGCCCAAGGACAGGGTCCACCGGGGAGCTGTTTTTT.

This chain connects TRBV10-2 to TRBJ1-5; no firm D call. The CDR3 has 15 amino acids. CDR1 is WSHSY, CDR2 SAAADI, per germline. Trimming removed 2 bases at V and 7 bases at J, with 15 bases between. The CDR3 region has the DNA TGCGCCAGCAGTGAGGAGGGTACACCGGGACAGCCCCAGCATTTT. It codes for CASSEEGTPGQPQHF.

The rearrangement uses TRBV5-6 and TRBJ2-7, with 9 positions matching TRBD1. This CDR3 spans 13 amino acids. V shed 5 bases and J 7 bases; nucleotides not matched to a gene: 7. Germline V gene data show CDR1 as SGHDT and CDR2 as YYEEEE. The CDR3 nucleotides read TGTGCCAGCAGTCCGGGACAGGGAGGGGAGCAGTACTTC. As protein: CASSPGQGGEQYF.

This clone was recorded a few times. The chain links TRBV11-2 to TRBJ2-3, with 8 positions matching TRBD2. The CDR3 consists of 16 residues. J lost 2 bases, V lost 2 bases, and 6 bases had no gene match. The germline gives CDR1 SGHAT, CDR2 FQNNGV. CDR3 nucleotide sequence: TGTGCCAGCAGCTTAAATGGGCGGGGGGCCACAGATACGCAGTATTTT. Its translation is CASSLNGRGATDTQYF.

V is TRBV6-6 and J is TRBJ2-5; 10 nucleotides match TRBD2. In germline, CDR1 is MNHNY, CDR2 SVGAGI (reference sequence). This CDR3 comprises 16 residues. V dropped 1 base and J dropped 0; count of bases not matched to a gene: 2. DNA for the CDR3: TGTGCCAGCAGTTACTTGCTAGCGGGGGACCAAGAGACCCAGTACTTC. Residues: CASSYLLAGDQETQYF.

The V and J genes are TRBV2 and TRBJ2-7; TRBD2 agrees at 7 bases. The CDR3 loop spans 15 amino acids. Germline CDR1 reads SNHLY; CDR2 reads FYNNEI. The J segment lost 2 bases and the V segment lost 1 base, leaving 5 bases of the junction unmatched. This chain's CDR3 is CASSEGGGIPYEQYF. CDR3 in DNA: TGTGCCAGCAGTGAAGGGGGAGGGATCCCCTACGAGCAGTACTTC. Full variable domain (outside the CDR3, taken from reference TRBV2 and TRBJ2-7): EPEVTQTPSHQVTQMGQEVILRCVPISNHLYFYWYRQILGQKVEFLVSFYNNEISEKSEIFDDQFSVERPDGSNFTLKIRSTKLEDSAMYFCASSEGGGIPYEQYFGPGTRLTVT.